These 23 T cell receptor beta chains were all obtained from the same sample, sequenced in a study of T cell responses to AZD1222 COVID-19 vaccine. Some clones are missing from TCRdb's copy, which holds only in-frame ones; the method was immunoSEQ multiplex PCR. Here the sample spans just under 75,000 clones, around three quarters being singletons. The specimen comprised peripheral blood, sampled 28 days after the second AZD1222 dose. Every receptor here comes from an adult who received the AZD1222 COVID-19 vaccine.

The J gene is TRBJ2-7, the V gene TRBV4-1, with D unclear. Trimming removed 0 bases at V and 0 bases at J, with 9 bases between. This CDR3 has 15 residues. Per the germline V gene, CDR1 is MGHRA and CDR2 is YSYEKL. CDR3 DNA: TGCGCCAGCAGCCAAGAGAAAGACACCTCCTACGAGCAGTACTTC. This codes for CASSQEKDTSYEQYF.

The V gene is TRBV13, the J gene TRBJ2-4, with D perhaps matching TRBD2 (6 bases). Trimming removed 1 base at V and 8 bases at J, with 15 bases between. The CDR3 is 15 amino acids. CDR1 and CDR2 from the germline V gene are PRHDT and FYEKMQ (reference sequence). The CDR3 DNA reads TGTGCCAGCAGCTTAGTAGGCGGGACTGGGGACATTCAGTACTTC. Its translation is CASSLVGGTGDIQYF.

J is TRBJ2-7 and V is TRBV27, with a weak D call TRBD2 (5 bases). The CDR3 is made up of 14 amino acids. Trimming removed 6 bases at V and 3 bases at J, with 15 bases between. CDR1 MNHEY and CDR2 SMNVEV come from the germline V gene (reference sequence). CDR3 nucleotide sequence: TGTGCCAGCAGGGACGGGGTGGGTGGCTACGAGCAGTACTTC. This translates into CASRDGVGGYEQYF.

This clone was seen just once. The CDR3 reads CASSLSLGGYTF. The CDR3 region has the DNA TGTGCCAGCAGTTTATCTCTGGGTGGCTACACCTTC. The chain has TRBV28 and TRBJ1-2; the D is unclear. Per germline, CDR1 MDHEN and CDR2 SYDVKM. CDR3 length equals 12 residues. V was cut by 1 base and J by 7 bases, with 7 bases left in between.

The chain is built from TRBV28 and TRBJ1-5; D possibly corresponds to TRBD1 (6 bases). Germline V gene lookup returns CDR1 MDHEN and CDR2 SYDVKM. V was clipped by 6 bases and J by 2 bases, with 14 bases between them. The CDR3 is made up of 15 amino acids. The CDR3 DNA follows: TGTGCCAGCAGCCCAACAGGGCTGGGCAATCAGCCCCAGCATTTT. Translating gives CASSPTGLGNQPQHF.

CDR3 nucleotides: TGTGCCAGCAGCTCAAACACTCCGGGACCAACGCAAAACATTCAGTACTTC. This translates into CASSSNTPGPTQNIQYF. The chain couples TRBV7-9 to TRBJ2-4; perhaps D is TRBD1 or TRBD2 (5 bases each). V gave up 4 bases and J gave up 5 bases, with 21 bases separating them. There are 17 residues in the CDR3. Germline V gene lookup returns CDR1 SEHNR and CDR2 FQNEAQ (reference sequence).

This clone occurred once. The rearrangement links TRBV6-5 to TRBJ2-7, with 8 bases lining up with TRBD1. Looked up from germline, CDR1 is MNHEY and CDR2 is SVGAGI. V lost 5 bases to trimming and J lost 2 bases; unmatched junction nucleotides: 2. The CDR3 consists of 13 residues. The CDR3 DNA sequence: TGTGCCAGCAGTATACAGGGGGCCTACGAGCAGTACTTC. Protein: CASSIQGAYEQYF.

The chain joins TRBV9 to TRBJ2-5; 9 bases align to TRBD2. This CDR3 has 18 amino acids. Per germline, CDR1 SGDLS and CDR2 YYNGEE. Trimming at V came to 0 bases and at J to 4 bases, leaving 13 bases not matched to a gene. CDR3 DNA sequence: TGTGCCAGCAGCGTAGAAGCTAGCGGGATAGCTCCGGGAGAGACCCAGTACTTC. Residues: CASSVEASGIAPGETQYF. The full variable domain, in which reference TRBV9 and TRBJ2-5 provide the parts outside the CDR3, is DSGVTQTPKHLITATGQRVTLRCSPRSGDLSVYWYQQSLDQGLQFLIQYYNGEERAKGNILERFSAQQFPDLHSELNLSSLELGDSALYFCASSVEASGIAPGETQYFGPGTRLLVL.

The gene calls are TRBV5-1 and TRBJ1-6; 7 positions match TRBD1. Looked up from germline, CDR1 is SGHRS and CDR2 is YFSETQ. This CDR3 is built from 15 residues. The ends lost 4 bases at V and 8 bases at J; junction bases unmatched: 9. In DNA, the CDR3 is TGCGCCAGCAGCCTTGGGACAGCCCTGGATTCACCCCTCCACTTT. Its protein product is CASSLGTALDSPLHF.

The V call is TRBV12-3 or TRBV12-4, the J call TRBJ2-7, with D perhaps assigned TRBD1 or TRBD2 (5 bases each). The V gene lost 5 bases and the J gene lost 4 bases, with 12 bases spanning the gap. The CDR3 contains 13 residues. The CDR3 here is CASSRGRGYEQYF. The CDR3 DNA follows: TGTGCCAGCAGTCGGGGCCGGGGTTACGAGCAGTACTTC.

The chain has TRBV9 and TRBJ2-7; either TRBD1 or TRBD2 may supply D (5 bases each). Looked up from germline, CDR1 is SGDLS and CDR2 is YYNGEE. V shed 0 bases and J shed 7 bases, with 11 bases lying between them. The CDR3 runs to 13 residues. The DNA for the CDR3 is TGTGCCAGCAGCGTAGCGGCAGGGAGAGAGCAGTACTTC. The encoded protein is CASSVAAGREQYF.

This clone was counted once. The chain has TRBV9 and TRBJ2-5, with TRBD2 matching 8 bases. This CDR3 is 15 amino acids long. Germline V gene sequence: CDR1 SGDLS, CDR2 YYNGEE. V dropped 0 bases and J dropped 7; count of bases not matched to a gene: 8. CDR3 loop: CASSVEAGGHGTQYF. For the CDR3, the DNA is TGTGCCAGCAGCGTAGAGGCGGGGGGCCATGGGACCCAGTACTTC.

This clone was detected once. The CDR3 bases are TGTGCCTGGAGTGTAGGGTGGAGGGGGACTAGCACAGATACGCAGTATTTT. It specifies CAWSVGWRGTSTDTQYF. The chain employs TRBV30 and TRBJ2-3, with D perhaps TRBD1 or TRBD2 (6 bases each). The CDR3 is made up of 17 amino acids. Germline CDR1 GTSNPN, CDR2 SVGIG (reference sequence). Between the trimmed V and J ends, which lost 0 bases and 0 bases, there was a span of 16 bases.

The rearrangement links TRBV6-5 to TRBJ2-1, with a tentative D call TRBD1 (5 bases). CDR3 length: 15 amino acids. V was shortened by 7 bases and J by 5 bases, with 18 bases between the two germline ends. CDR1 and CDR2 from the germline V gene are MNHEY and SVGAGI. The CDR3 sequence is CASKLRRQGNNEQFF. The CDR3 DNA follows: TGTGCCAGCAAGTTACGTCGGCAGGGAAACAATGAGCAGTTCTTC.

The chain links TRBV10-3 to TRBJ2-5, with D perhaps matching TRBD1 or TRBD2 (6 bases each). The CDR3 has 14 residues. Looked up from germline, CDR1 is ENHRY and CDR2 is SYGVKD. The V end lost 8 bases, the J end lost 2 bases, and 15 bases lay between the germline ends. The CDR3 sequence: CAISQGGGQETQYF. The CDR3 DNA sequence: TGTGCCATCTCACAGGGTGGAGGGCAAGAGACCCAGTACTTC.

The genes are TRBV4-3 and TRBJ2-3; D is unresolved. Germline CDR1 reads LGHNA; CDR2 reads YSLEER. Trimming removed 0 bases at V and 4 bases at J, with 5 bases between. This CDR3 region has 13 residues. CDR3 nucleotide sequence: TGCGCCAGCAGCCAAGAAGGGTCAGATACGCAGTATTTT. It specifies CASSQEGSDTQYF.

The CDR3 here is CASSQFTLGEQYF. The CDR3 DNA reads as TGTGCCAGCAGCCAATTTACCTTGGGCGAGCAGTACTTC. This chain joins TRBV3-1 (or the pseudogene TRBV3-2) and TRBJ2-7; D gene ambiguous. Trimming stripped 2 bases from V and 6 bases from J, with 11 bases between. The V gene's germline CDR1 is LGHDT and CDR2 YNNKEL (reference sequence). This CDR3 has 13 residues.

The chain uses TRBV28 and TRBJ1-1, with a weak D call TRBD1 (6 bases). The CDR3 is made up of 15 amino acids. Deletions cut 6 bases from V and 0 bases from J, with 14 bases between. Per the germline V gene, CDR1 is MDHEN and CDR2 is SYDVKM. CDR3 in DNA: TGTGCCAGCAGGCCAATCGGGGGGCTGAACACTGAAGCTTTCTTT. Its translation is CASRPIGGLNTEAFF.

This clone showed up just a few times. This chain joins TRBV28 and TRBJ1-5; D gene ambiguous. Germline CDR1 MDHEN, CDR2 SYDVKM. This CDR3 is built from 13 residues. V lost 3 bases and J 11 bases, leaving 14 bases between the germline ends. The CDR3 DNA reads as TGTGCCAGCAGTTTGAGGGCCCCCAAGGCCCAGCATTTT. This codes for CASSLRAPKAQHF.

J is TRBJ2-7 and V is TRBV3-1 (or the pseudogene TRBV3-2); D uncertain. The V and J ends lost 0 bases and 6 bases respectively, with 6 bases between them. Germline V gene sequence: CDR1 LGHDT, CDR2 YNNKEL (reference sequence). This CDR3 contains 12 residues. The CDR3 region is CASSQDGPEQYF. In nucleotides, the CDR3 is TGTGCCAGCAGCCAAGATGGTCCCGAGCAGTACTTC.

The gene calls are TRBV19 and TRBJ1-5, with 10 nucleotides matching TRBD1. This CDR3 region has 15 residues. Germline V gene sequence: CDR1 LNHDA, CDR2 SQIVND (reference sequence). V shed 7 bases and J 3 bases; nucleotides not matched to a gene: 6. The CDR3 sequence is CASKAGTGDNQPQHF. CDR3 DNA: TGTGCCAGTAAGGCCGGGACAGGGGACAATCAGCCCCAGCATTTT.

Here the CDR3 reads CASSPHRGQDYGYTF. The CDR3 nucleotides are TGTGCCAGCAGTCCCCATCGGGGACAGGACTATGGCTACACCTTC. The chain recombines TRBV28 with TRBJ1-2, with TRBD1 matching 8 bases. Trimming at V came to 5 bases and at J to 3 bases, leaving 8 bases not matched to a gene. Germline V gene data show CDR1 as MDHEN and CDR2 as SYDVKM. The CDR3 totals 15 residues.

The chain is built from TRBV7-3 and TRBJ2-1; tentatively, D is TRBD1 or TRBD2 (6 bases each). V lost 0 bases and J lost 16, with 16 bases in between. Per germline, CDR1 SGHTA and CDR2 FQGTGA. The CDR3 runs to 13 residues. For the CDR3, the DNA is TGTGCCAGCAGCTTAACGGGGTCAGGGGAGGAATTCTTC. Protein product: CASSLTGSGEEFF. The full variable domain, completed using reference TRBV7-3 and TRBJ2-1, is GAGVSQTPSNKVTEKGKYVELRCDPISGHTALYWYRQSLGQGPEFLIYFQGTGAADDSGLPNDRFFAVRPEGSVSTLKIQRTERGDSAVYLCASSLTGSGEEFFGPGTRLTVL.